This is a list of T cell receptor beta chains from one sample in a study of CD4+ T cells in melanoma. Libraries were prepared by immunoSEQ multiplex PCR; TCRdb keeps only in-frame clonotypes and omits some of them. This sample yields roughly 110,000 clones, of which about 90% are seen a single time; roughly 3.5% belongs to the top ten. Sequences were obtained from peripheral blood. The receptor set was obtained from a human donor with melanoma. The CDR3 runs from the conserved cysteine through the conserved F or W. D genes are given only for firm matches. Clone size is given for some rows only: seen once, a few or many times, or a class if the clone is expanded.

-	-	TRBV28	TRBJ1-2	TGTGCCAGCAGTTTAAGGGCCCACGGCTACACCTTC	CASSLRAHGYTF
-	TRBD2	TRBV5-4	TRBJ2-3	TGTGCCAGCAGTCGGACTAGCGGGGGTCGAGGTACGCAGTATTTT	CASSRTSGGRGTQYF
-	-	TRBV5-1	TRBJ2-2	TGCGCCAGCAGCTGGGGGGGACAATTAACCGGGGAGCTGTTTTTT	CASSWGGQLTGELFF
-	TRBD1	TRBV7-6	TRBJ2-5	TGTGCCAGCAGCTCCCACTACCCGGGACAGGGGGGGGAGACCCAGTACTTC	CASSSHYPGQGGETQYF
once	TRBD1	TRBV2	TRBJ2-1	TGTGCCGGCCAACTGGACAGGGGAGGCTTCGATGAGCAGTTCTTC	CAGQLDRGGFDEQFF
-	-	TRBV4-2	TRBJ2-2	TGTGCCAGCAGCCCTCTTGGTAGCTACACCGGGGAGCTGTTTTTT	CASSPLGSYTGELFF
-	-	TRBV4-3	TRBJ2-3	TGCGCCAGCAGCCAACAAGGACAGCCCCAAGATACGCAGTATTTT	CASSQQGQPQDTQYF
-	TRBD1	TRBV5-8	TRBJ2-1	TGTGCCAGCAGCTTAGGGGGACAGGGGCACGATGAGCAGTTCTTC	CASSLGGQGHDEQFF
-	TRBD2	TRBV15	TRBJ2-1	TGTGCCACCAGCAAGACTAGCGGGAGGTGGGACGATGAGCAGTTCTTC	CATSKTSGRWDDEQFF
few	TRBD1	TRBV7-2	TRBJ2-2	TGTGCCAGCAGCTTACAACAGGGGGCCGGGGAGCTGTTTTTT	CASSLQQGAGELFF
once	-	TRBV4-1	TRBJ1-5	TGCGCCAGCAGCCCAGACGAGGGCCAGCCCCAGCATTTT	CASSPDEGQPQHF
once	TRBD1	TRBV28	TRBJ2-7	TGTGCCAGCGGGGGGGACAGGGCATCTTACGAGCAGTACTTC	CASGGDRASYEQYF
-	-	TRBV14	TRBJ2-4	TGTGCCAGCAGCGGGACCGCCAAAAACATTCAGTACTTC	CASSGTAKNIQYF
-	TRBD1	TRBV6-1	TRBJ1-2	TGTGCCAGCAGTGAAGGCACAGGGGGACCCTATGGCTACACCTTC	CASSEGTGGPYGYTF
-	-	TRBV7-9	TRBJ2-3	TGTGCCAGCAGCTTAGCGGGTCGAGGTTTCACAGATACGCAGTATTTT	CASSLAGRGFTDTQYF
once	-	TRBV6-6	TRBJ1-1	TGTGCCAGCGGGTTGGTGTACGAGAACACTGAAGCTTTCTTT	CASGLVYENTEAFF
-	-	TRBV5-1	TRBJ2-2	TGCGCCAGCAGCTGGGGGACCGGGGAGCTGTTTTTT	CASSWGTGELFF
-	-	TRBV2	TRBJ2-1	TGTGCCAGCGGGGGGCTAAACAATGAGCAGTTCTTC	CASGGLNNEQFF
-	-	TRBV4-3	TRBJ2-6	TGCGCCAGCAGCCAAGATAGTTTAGGGGGAGACTCTGGGGCCAACGTCCTGACTTTC	CASSQDSLGGDSGANVLTF